These T cell receptor beta chains were read from a single sample in a study of blood T cell repertoires in COVID-19. TCRdb's table, derived via immunoSEQ multiplex PCR, lists solely in-frame clones and lacks some. Seen here are fewer than 200,000 clones, roughly nine tenths observed once, and the top ten hold less than 25%. Sequenced input: peripheral blood. These receptors were collected from a man between 65 and 80 years old with active or convalescent COVID-19. Both conserved end residues are part of each CDR3. A D gene is named only where the DNA matches it firmly. The size field is filled for only some rows; it gives once, few, many or a size class.

J: TRBJ1-2; size: NA; V: TRBV2; D: NA; CDR3: CASALRGNYGYTF; DNA: TGTGCCAGCGCGCTCCGGGGGAACTATGGCTACACCTTC
J: TRBJ2-2; size: NA; V: TRBV10-3; D: NA; CDR3: CAISDIAWENVNTGELFF; DNA: TGTGCCATCAGTGACATTGCGTGGGAGAACGTGAACACCGGGGAGCTGTTTTTT
J: TRBJ2-3; size: NA; V: TRBV6-6; D: NA; CDR3: CASSYPAGPRTDTQYF; DNA: TGTGCCAGCAGTTACCCCGCGGGACCTCGCACAGATACGCAGTATTTT
J: TRBJ1-5; size: NA; V: TRBV10-1; D: NA; CDR3: CASSDWGPPQPQHF; DNA: TGCGCCAGCAGTGACTGGGGCCCCCCACAGCCCCAGCATTTT
J: TRBJ2-6; size: NA; V: TRBV5-1; D: TRBD2; CDR3: CASNGGAGANVLTF; DNA: TGCGCCAGCAACGGGGGGGCTGGGGCCAACGTCCTGACTTTC
J: TRBJ2-7; size: NA; V: TRBV7-9; D: TRBD2; CDR3: CASSFSTSGKPYEQYF; DNA: TGTGCCAGCAGCTTTTCGACTAGCGGGAAACCCTACGAGCAGTACTTC
J: TRBJ2-1; size: NA; V: TRBV11-2; D: TRBD2; CDR3: CASSGTSGASSYNEQFF; DNA: TGTGCCAGCAGTGGGACTAGCGGGGCAAGCTCCTACAATGAGCAGTTCTTC
J: TRBJ1-6; size: NA; V: TRBV11-3; D: NA; CDR3: CASSKDSTNNSPLHF; DNA: TGTGCCAGCAGCAAGGACAGCACTAATAATTCACCCCTCCACTTT
J: TRBJ1-4; size: NA; V: TRBV5-1; D: TRBD1; CDR3: CASSLQGFGNEKLFF; DNA: TGCGCCAGCAGCTTACAGGGGTTTGGAAATGAAAAACTGTTTTTT
J: TRBJ2-5; size: NA; V: TRBV5-1; D: NA; CDR3: CARSPAAFQETQYF; DNA: TGCGCCAGAAGCCCGGCGGCTTTCCAAGAGACCCAGTACTTC
J: TRBJ2-2; size: NA; V: TRBV28; D: NA; CDR3: CASSSSGGTGELFF; DNA: TGTGCCAGCAGTTCTTCCGGGGGTACCGGGGAGCTGTTTTTT
J: TRBJ2-2; size: few; V: TRBV5-1; D: TRBD2; CDR3: CASSLEAGGVTGELFF; DNA: TGCGCCAGCAGCCTGGAGGCGGGGGGAGTCACCGGGGAGCTGTTTTTT
J: TRBJ2-1; size: NA; V: TRBV6-4; D: TRBD1; CDR3: CASSDPGQGNEQFF; DNA: TGTGCCAGCAGTGACCCGGGACAGGGAAATGAGCAGTTCTTC
J: TRBJ1-1; size: NA; V: TRBV9; D: NA; CDR3: CASSVEKGSGAFF; DNA: TGTGCCAGCAGCGTAGAAAAAGGATCAGGGGCTTTCTTT
J: TRBJ1-5; size: NA; V: TRBV4-1; D: NA; CDR3: CASSHTQGWNQPQHF; DNA: TGCGCCAGCAGCCATACACAGGGTTGGAATCAGCCCCAGCATTTT
J: TRBJ1-1; size: once; V: TRBV5-4; D: NA; CDR3: CASSLGAGEGFDEAFF; DNA: TGTGCCAGCAGCTTGGGGGCCGGGGAGGGGTTCGATGAAGCTTTCTTT
J: TRBJ2-3; size: once; V: TRBV9; D: NA; CDR3: CASSVVAQGTDTQYF; DNA: TGTGCCAGCAGCGTAGTGGCGCAGGGCACAGATACGCAGTATTTT
J: TRBJ1-3; size: NA; V: TRBV19; D: NA; CDR3: CASSISGKGDPGNTIYF; DNA: TGTGCCAGTAGTATTTCGGGCAAGGGGGATCCTGGAAACACCATATATTTT
J: TRBJ2-2; size: few; V: TRBV4-3; D: TRBD2; CDR3: CASSRMTSGDTGELFF; DNA: TGCGCCAGCAGCCGAATGACTAGCGGAGACACCGGGGAGCTGTTTTTT
J: TRBJ1-2; size: NA; V: TRBV29-1; D: TRBD1; CDR3: CSVEDRGRGVYGYTF; DNA: TGCAGCGTTGAAGATCGAGGCAGGGGGGTCTATGGCTACACCTTC
J: TRBJ2-7; size: NA; V: TRBV19; D: TRBD1; CDR3: CASSIRDRVDEQYF; DNA: TGTGCCAGTAGTATCCGGGACAGGGTAGACGAGCAGTACTTC
J: TRBJ2-5; size: NA; V: TRBV2; D: NA; CDR3: CASSESGVETQYF; DNA: TGTGCCAGCAGTGAATCCGGGGTCGAGACCCAGTACTTC
J: TRBJ2-4; size: once; V: TRBV3-1/TRBV3-2; D: TRBD1; CDR3: CASSQLDRGNIQYF; DNA: TGTGCCAGCAGCCAACTCGACAGGGGGAACATTCAGTACTTC
J: TRBJ2-1; size: NA; V: TRBV5-1; D: NA; CDR3: CASSPQSQANEQFF; DNA: TGCGCCAGCAGCCCTCAAAGCCAAGCGAATGAGCAGTTCTTC
J: TRBJ1-1; size: NA; V: TRBV18; D: TRBD1; CDR3: CASSPLSRGDTEAFF; DNA: TGTGCCAGCTCACCACTATCCAGGGGGGACACTGAAGCTTTCTTT
J: TRBJ1-1; size: NA; V: TRBV5-1; D: TRBD1; CDR3: CASSPRTGGMNTEAFF; DNA: TGCGCCAGCAGCCCGCGGACAGGGGGCATGAACACTGAAGCTTTCTTT
J: TRBJ2-6; size: NA; V: TRBV19; D: NA; CDR3: CASSIHRSGANVLTF; DNA: TGTGCCAGTAGTATTCACAGGTCTGGGGCCAACGTCCTGACTTTC
J: TRBJ2-7; size: NA; V: TRBV28; D: NA; CDR3: CASSLRGEQYF; DNA: TGTGCCAGCAGTTTAAGAGGCGAGCAGTACTTC
J: TRBJ2-2; size: NA; V: TRBV14; D: NA; CDR3: CASSQGYGAWRLGTGELFF; DNA: TGTGCCAGCAGCCAAGGGTATGGGGCTTGGCGTTTGGGAACCGGGGAGCTGTTTTTT
J: TRBJ1-4; size: NA; V: TRBV19; D: TRBD1; CDR3: CASSIRTGPTANEKLFF; DNA: TGTGCCAGTAGTATCCGGACAGGGCCAACAGCTAATGAAAAACTGTTTTTT
J: TRBJ2-3; size: NA; V: TRBV2; D: NA; CDR3: CASSQTGITDTQYF; DNA: TGTGCCAGCAGCCAGACAGGAATCACAGATACGCAGTATTTT
J: TRBJ2-2; size: NA; V: TRBV2; D: NA; CDR3: CASSDGNTGELFF; DNA: TGTGCCAGCAGTGACGGGAACACCGGGGAGCTGTTTTTT
J: TRBJ2-1; size: NA; V: TRBV24-1; D: TRBD2; CDR3: CATSDVAGGANNEQFF; DNA: TGTGCCACCAGTGATGTAGCGGGAGGGGCCAACAATGAGCAGTTCTTC
J: TRBJ1-5; size: NA; V: TRBV19; D: TRBD1; CDR3: CASSMPGGSHQPQHF; DNA: TGTGCCAGTAGTATGCCAGGGGGATCTCATCAGCCCCAGCATTTT
J: TRBJ2-7; size: NA; V: TRBV14; D: NA; CDR3: CASSRTGYEQYF; DNA: TGTGCCAGCAGCCGAACAGGATACGAGCAGTACTTC
J: TRBJ1-1; size: once; V: TRBV11-3; D: NA; CDR3: CASSWGLATEAFF; DNA: TGTGCCAGCAGCTGGGGTTTAGCGACTGAAGCTTTCTTT
J: TRBJ2-1; size: once; V: TRBV7-3; D: NA; CDR3: CASSLTSSYNEQFF; DNA: TGTGCCAGCAGCTTAACTAGCTCCTACAATGAGCAGTTCTTC
J: TRBJ1-3; size: NA; V: TRBV7-6; D: TRBD1; CDR3: CASSLSRRGPGNTIYF; DNA: TGTGCCAGCAGCTTATCTCGGAGGGGGCCTGGAAACACCATATATTTT
J: TRBJ1-2; size: NA; V: TRBV14; D: TRBD1; CDR3: CASSQSRTGSFRGYGYTF; DNA: TGTGCCAGCAGCCAATCCCGGACAGGGAGTTTCAGGGGGTATGGCTACACCTTC
J: TRBJ2-7; size: NA; V: TRBV18; D: TRBD2; CDR3: CASSTGREAYEQYF; DNA: TGTGCCAGCTCAACCGGTCGGGAGGCCTACGAGCAGTACTTC
J: TRBJ1-5; size: NA; V: TRBV5-8; D: NA; CDR3: CASSLRQGSNQPQHF; DNA: TGTGCCAGCAGCTTAAGGCAGGGTAGCAATCAGCCCCAGCATTTT
J: TRBJ1-2; size: once; V: TRBV7-8; D: NA; CDR3: CASSPGQSALGGYTF; DNA: TGTGCCAGCAGCCCAGGACAGAGCGCCCTCGGAGGCTACACCTTC
J: TRBJ2-7; size: NA; V: TRBV6-5; D: TRBD2; CDR3: CASRLLAGGGYEQYF; DNA: TGTGCCAGCAGACTACTAGCGGGAGGTGGCTACGAGCAGTACTTC
J: TRBJ2-7; size: once; V: TRBV19; D: TRBD2; CDR3: CASSSPGLAGGPYEQYF; DNA: TGTGCCAGTAGTAGCCCCGGACTAGCGGGAGGGCCCTACGAGCAGTACTTC
J: TRBJ1-1; size: many; V: TRBV6-5; D: NA; CDR3: CASSPLGGTEAFF; DNA: TGTGCCAGCAGCCCCCTCGGAGGAACTGAAGCTTTCTTT
J: TRBJ2-7; size: NA; V: TRBV21-1; D: NA; CDR3: CASSRQLAGSSYEQYF; DNA: TGTGCCAGCAGCAGGCAACTAGCGGGGAGCTCCTACGAGCAGTACTTC
J: TRBJ2-2; size: NA; V: TRBV7-2; D: TRBD2; CDR3: CASSLGLSAGELFF; DNA: TGTGCCAGCAGCCTGGGACTATCCGCCGGGGAGCTGTTTTTT
J: TRBJ1-4; size: NA; V: TRBV24-1; D: NA; CDR3: CATSDRNGGKGEKLFF; DNA: TGTGCCACCAGTGACAGAAATGGGGGCAAGGGTGAAAAACTGTTTTTT
J: TRBJ1-2; size: NA; V: TRBV5-1; D: TRBD1; CDR3: CASSRNPGQGEVGYTF; DNA: TGCGCCAGCAGCCGTAACCCGGGACAGGGGGAGGTTGGCTACACCTTC
J: TRBJ2-7; size: NA; V: TRBV30; D: TRBD1; CDR3: CAWNSQGAYEQYF; DNA: TGTGCCTGGAACAGCCAGGGGGCTTACGAGCAGTACTTC
J: TRBJ1-5; size: NA; V: TRBV6-5; D: TRBD1; CDR3: CASRGQGNQPQHF; DNA: TGTGCCAGCAGAGGACAGGGCAATCAGCCCCAGCATTTT
J: TRBJ2-7; size: once; V: TRBV5-1; D: TRBD2; CDR3: CASSLSGITYEQYF; DNA: TGCGCCAGCAGCTTGAGCGGGATTACCTACGAGCAGTACTTC
J: TRBJ2-4; size: NA; V: TRBV5-1; D: TRBD2; CDR3: CASSSAGDNIQYF; DNA: TGCGCCAGCAGCTCCGCGGGAGACAACATTCAGTACTTC
J: TRBJ2-2; size: NA; V: TRBV19; D: NA; CDR3: CATTQPGQANTGELFF; DNA: TGTGCCACTACACAACCAGGCCAGGCGAACACCGGGGAGCTGTTTTTT
J: TRBJ1-1; size: NA; V: TRBV6-4; D: NA; CDR3: CASSPGGVTEAFF; DNA: TGTGCCAGCAGCCCTGGGGGGGTGACTGAAGCTTTCTTT
J: TRBJ2-1; size: NA; V: TRBV5-1; D: TRBD1; CDR3: CASSYGQVGFLFF; DNA: TGCGCCAGCAGCTACGGACAGGTGGGGTTTCTGTTCTTC
J: TRBJ1-6; size: NA; V: TRBV3-1/TRBV3-2; D: NA; CDR3: CASSPQGTASPLHF; DNA: TGTGCCAGCAGCCCCCAGGGTACAGCCTCACCCCTCCACTTT
J: TRBJ1-5; size: NA; V: TRBV27; D: TRBD1; CDR3: CASRGTGINQPQHF; DNA: TGTGCCAGCCGGGGGACAGGGATCAATCAGCCCCAGCATTTT